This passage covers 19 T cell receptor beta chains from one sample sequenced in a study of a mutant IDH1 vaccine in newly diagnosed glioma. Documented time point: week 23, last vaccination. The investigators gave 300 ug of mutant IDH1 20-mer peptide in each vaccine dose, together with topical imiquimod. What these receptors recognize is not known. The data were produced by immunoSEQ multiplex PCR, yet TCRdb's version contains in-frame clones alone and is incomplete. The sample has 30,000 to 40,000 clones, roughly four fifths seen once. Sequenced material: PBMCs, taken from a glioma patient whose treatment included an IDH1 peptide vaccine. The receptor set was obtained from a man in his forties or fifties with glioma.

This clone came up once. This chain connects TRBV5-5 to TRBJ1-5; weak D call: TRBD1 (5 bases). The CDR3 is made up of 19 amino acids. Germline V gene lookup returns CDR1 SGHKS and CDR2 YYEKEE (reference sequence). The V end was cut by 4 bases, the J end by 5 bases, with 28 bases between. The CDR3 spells CASSPLGTSGPGLDQPQHF. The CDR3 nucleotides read TGTGCCAGCAGCCCCCTAGGGACGAGCGGGCCGGGGTTGGATCAGCCCCAGCATTTT.

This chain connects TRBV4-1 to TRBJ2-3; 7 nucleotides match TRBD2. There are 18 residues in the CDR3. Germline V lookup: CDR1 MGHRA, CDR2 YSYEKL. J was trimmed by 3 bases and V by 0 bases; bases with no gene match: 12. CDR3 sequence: CASSQDKESAGVTDTQYF. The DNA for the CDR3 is TGCGCCAGCAGCCAAGATAAGGAGTCGGCGGGGGTAACAGATACGCAGTATTTT.

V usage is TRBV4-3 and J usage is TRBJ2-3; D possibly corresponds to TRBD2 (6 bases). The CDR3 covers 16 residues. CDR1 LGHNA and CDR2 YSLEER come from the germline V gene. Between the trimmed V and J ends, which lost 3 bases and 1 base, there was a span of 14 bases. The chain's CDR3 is CASSHRRTTRTDTQYF. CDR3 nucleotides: TGCGCCAGCAGCCATCGCAGGACTACCCGCACAGATACGCAGTATTTT.

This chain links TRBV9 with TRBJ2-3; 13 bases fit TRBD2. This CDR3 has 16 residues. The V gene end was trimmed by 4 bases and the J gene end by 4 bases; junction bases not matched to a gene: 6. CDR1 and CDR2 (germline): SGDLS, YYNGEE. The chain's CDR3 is CASSPPGLAGSDTQYF. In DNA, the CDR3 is TGTGCCAGCAGCCCGCCGGGACTAGCGGGATCAGATACGCAGTATTTT.

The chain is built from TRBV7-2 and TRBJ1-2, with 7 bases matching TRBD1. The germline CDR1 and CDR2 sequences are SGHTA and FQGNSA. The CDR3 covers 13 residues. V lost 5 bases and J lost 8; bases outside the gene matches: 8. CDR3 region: CASSPGTVRGYTF. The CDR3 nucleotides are TGTGCCAGCAGCCCAGGGACAGTGCGAGGCTACACCTTC.

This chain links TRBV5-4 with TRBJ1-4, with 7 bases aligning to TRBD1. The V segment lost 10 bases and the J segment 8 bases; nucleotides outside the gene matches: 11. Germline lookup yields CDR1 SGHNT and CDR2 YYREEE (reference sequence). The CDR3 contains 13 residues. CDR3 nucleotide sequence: TGTGCCGGGAGACAGGGAAGGAAAGAAAAACTGTTTTTT. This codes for CAGRQGRKEKLFF.

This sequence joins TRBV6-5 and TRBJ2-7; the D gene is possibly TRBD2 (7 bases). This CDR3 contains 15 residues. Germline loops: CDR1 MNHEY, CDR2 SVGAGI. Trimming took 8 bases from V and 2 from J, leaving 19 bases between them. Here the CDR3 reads CASFFPRGAPYEQYF. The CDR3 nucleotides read TGTGCCAGCTTCTTTCCACGGGGGGCTCCCTACGAGCAGTACTTC.

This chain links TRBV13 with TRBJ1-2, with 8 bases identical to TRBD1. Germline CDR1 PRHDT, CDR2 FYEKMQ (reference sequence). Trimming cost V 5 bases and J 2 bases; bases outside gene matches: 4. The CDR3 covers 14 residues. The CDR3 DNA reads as TGTGCCAGCAGCCCCAGGGGGCGCAACTATGGCTACACCTTC. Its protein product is CASSPRGRNYGYTF.

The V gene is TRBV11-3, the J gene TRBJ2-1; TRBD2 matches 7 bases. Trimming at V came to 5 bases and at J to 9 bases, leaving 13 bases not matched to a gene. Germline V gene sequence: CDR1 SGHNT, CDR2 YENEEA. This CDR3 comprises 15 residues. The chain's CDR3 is CASSPGLVYNGEQFF. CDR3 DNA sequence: TGTGCCAGCAGCCCAGGACTAGTCTACAACGGTGAGCAGTTCTTC. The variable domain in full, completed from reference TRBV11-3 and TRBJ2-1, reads EAGVVQSPRYKIIEKKQPVAFWCNPISGHNTLYWYLQNLGQGPELLIRYENEEAVDDSQLPKDRFSAERLKGVDSTLKIQPAELGDSAVYLCASSPGLVYNGEQFFGPGTRLTVL.

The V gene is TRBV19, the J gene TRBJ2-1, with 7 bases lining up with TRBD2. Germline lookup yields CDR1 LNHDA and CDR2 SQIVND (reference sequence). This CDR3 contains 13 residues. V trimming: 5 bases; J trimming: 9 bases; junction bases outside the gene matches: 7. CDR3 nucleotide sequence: TGTGCCAGTAGTCCCGGGGACTACCCTGAGCAGTTCTTC. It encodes CASSPGDYPEQFF.

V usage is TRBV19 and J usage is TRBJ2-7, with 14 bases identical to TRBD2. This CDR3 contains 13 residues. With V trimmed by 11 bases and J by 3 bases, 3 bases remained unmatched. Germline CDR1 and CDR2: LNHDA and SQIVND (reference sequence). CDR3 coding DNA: TGTGCCGCAGGGACTAGCGGGGGCTACGAGCAGTACTTC. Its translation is CAAGTSGGYEQYF.

CDR3 in amino acids: CASSLDTGQGYGYTF. CDR3 DNA sequence: TGTGCCAGCAGCTTAGACACGGGACAGGGCTATGGCTACACCTTC. The chain joins TRBV7-2 to TRBJ1-2, with TRBD1 matching 9 bases. Per germline, CDR1 SGHTA and CDR2 FQGNSA. This CDR3 has 15 residues. Trimming cost V 1 base and J 4 bases; bases outside gene matches: 4.

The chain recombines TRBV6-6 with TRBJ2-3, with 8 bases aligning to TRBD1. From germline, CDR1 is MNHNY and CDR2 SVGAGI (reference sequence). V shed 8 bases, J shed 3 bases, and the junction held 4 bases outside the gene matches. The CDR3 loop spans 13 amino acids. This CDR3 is CASSDRVTDTQYF. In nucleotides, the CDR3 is TGTGCCAGCTCGGACAGGGTAACAGATACGCAGTATTTT.

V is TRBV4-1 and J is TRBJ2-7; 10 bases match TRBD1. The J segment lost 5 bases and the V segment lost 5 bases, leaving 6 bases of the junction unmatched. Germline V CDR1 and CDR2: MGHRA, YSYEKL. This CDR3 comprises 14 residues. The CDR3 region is CASSSGTGVDEQYF. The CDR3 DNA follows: TGCGCCAGCAGCTCCGGGACAGGGGTCGACGAGCAGTACTTC.

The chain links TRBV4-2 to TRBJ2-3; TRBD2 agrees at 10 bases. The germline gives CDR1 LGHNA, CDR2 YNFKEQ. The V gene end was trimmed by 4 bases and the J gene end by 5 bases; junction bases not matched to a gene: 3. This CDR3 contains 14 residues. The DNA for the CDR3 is TGTGCCAGCAGCCTCGGGACTAGCGAAGATACGCAGTATTTT. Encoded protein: CASSLGTSEDTQYF.

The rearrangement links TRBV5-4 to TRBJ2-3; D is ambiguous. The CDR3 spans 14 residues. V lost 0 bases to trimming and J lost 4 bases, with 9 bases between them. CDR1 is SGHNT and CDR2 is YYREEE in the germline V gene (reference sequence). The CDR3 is CASSLDGYPDTQYF. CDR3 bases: TGTGCCAGCAGCTTGGACGGCTACCCAGATACGCAGTATTTT.

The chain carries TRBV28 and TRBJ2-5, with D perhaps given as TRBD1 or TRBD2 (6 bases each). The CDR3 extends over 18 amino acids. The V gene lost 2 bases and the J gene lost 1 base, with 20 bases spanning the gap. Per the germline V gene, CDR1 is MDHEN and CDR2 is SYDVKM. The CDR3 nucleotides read TGTGCCAGCAGTTTAGACGGGGGCTCAGACTTCCTCCAAGAGACCCAGTACTTC. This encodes CASSLDGGSDFLQETQYF.

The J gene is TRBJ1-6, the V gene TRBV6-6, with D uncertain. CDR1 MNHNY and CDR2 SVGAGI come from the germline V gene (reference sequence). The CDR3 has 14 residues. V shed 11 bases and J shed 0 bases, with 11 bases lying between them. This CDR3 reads CAAAGSSYNSPLHF. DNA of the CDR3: TGTGCCGCAGCTGGGTCCTCCTATAATTCACCCCTCCACTTT.

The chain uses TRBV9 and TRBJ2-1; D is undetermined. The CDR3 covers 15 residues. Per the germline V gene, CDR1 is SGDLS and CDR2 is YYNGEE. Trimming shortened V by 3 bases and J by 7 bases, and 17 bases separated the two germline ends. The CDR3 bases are TGTGCCAGCAGCGCGTCCCCTTGGCGGCTGAATGAGCAGTTCTTC. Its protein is CASSASPWRLNEQFF.